These 25 T cell receptor beta chains came from one sample sequenced in a study of identical twins. MiXCR, applied by TCRdb to the 5' RACE reads, yields one record per CDR3 protein. The sample includes a few hundred thousand distinct CDR3 sequences, 6.5% to 9.5% of them seen just once. In addition, the sample was reused for a study of yellow fever vaccine responses in identical twins.

Specimen: CD8+ T cells sorted from blood. The receptors shown here come from a woman younger than 35 in good health.

This clonotype was seen ten or more times. The chain couples TRBV4-3 to TRBJ2-2, with D possibly being TRBD1 (5 bases). Germline-derived CDR1 and CDR2 are LGHNA and YSLEER. This CDR3 contains 15 residues. Trimming shortened V by 1 base and J by 3 bases, and 9 bases separated the two germline ends. The CDR3 nucleotides read TGCGCCAGCAGCCAAGGCAGGGTGGACACCGGGGAGCTGTTTTTT. Encoded protein: CASSQGRVDTGELFF.

In this sample, this clonotype turned up a few times. The chain employs TRBV7-9 and TRBJ2-2, with TRBD1 matching 7 bases. Germline V lookup: CDR1 SEHNR, CDR2 FQNEAQ (reference sequence). The CDR3 is made up of 14 amino acids. With V trimmed by 5 bases and J by 4 bases, 4 bases remained unmatched. The DNA of the CDR3 is TGTGCCAGCAGCCCGACAGGGAGCACCGGGGAGCTGTTTTTT. Protein product: CASSPTGSTGELFF.

The V call is TRBV27, the J call TRBJ2-7; D is ambiguous. This CDR3 comprises 14 residues. The germline gives CDR1 MNHEY, CDR2 SMNVEV (reference sequence). Trimming pared 6 bases from V and 3 bases from J, leaving 15 bases between. The CDR3 DNA follows: TGTGCCAGCAGCCCCGAGGTTGAAGGCTACGAGCAGTACTTC. Amino acids: CASSPEVEGYEQYF.

The chain links TRBV5-1 to TRBJ2-5; the match to TRBD1 covers 8 bases. There are 16 residues in the CDR3. CDR1 and CDR2 (germline): SGHRS, YFSETQ. V dropped 4 bases and J dropped 3; count of bases not matched to a gene: 11. The CDR3 is CASSADRARIKETQYF. CDR3 nucleotides: TGCGCCAGCAGCGCGGACAGGGCTCGGATTAAAGAGACCCAGTACTTC.

This clonotype has only a few counts. This chain uses TRBV27 with TRBJ2-7; D possibly corresponds to TRBD2 (6 bases). The CDR3 totals 14 residues. V was shortened by 4 bases and J by 3 bases, with 13 bases between the two germline ends. CDR1 is MNHEY and CDR2 is SMNVEV in the germline V gene (reference sequence). The CDR3, as DNA: TGTGCCAGCAGTTGGGCTAGCGACTTCTACGAGCAGTACTTC. Protein product: CASSWASDFYEQYF.

The J gene is TRBJ2-7, the V gene TRBV14, with D maybe TRBD2 (5 bases). The germline V gene has CDR1 SGHDN and CDR2 FVKESK. Between the trimmed V and J ends, which lost 1 base and 2 bases, there was a span of 12 bases. This CDR3 has 15 residues. The CDR3 DNA is TGTGCCAGCAGCCAAGTTTTCGGGGAAGCCTACGAGCAGTACTTC. It specifies CASSQVFGEAYEQYF.

The V call is TRBV5-3, the J call TRBJ2-7; D not certain. TRBV5-3 is filed as an ORF, its function uncertain. The CDR3 contains 12 residues. V lost 8 bases, J lost 9 bases, and 18 bases lay in between. DNA of the CDR3: TGTGCCAGGAGCCCCGGGCCCCTCTGGCAGTACTTC. Encoded protein: CARSPGPLWQYF.

The V gene is TRBV7-9, the J gene TRBJ2-1; possibly TRBD2 for D (5 bases). This CDR3 comprises 13 residues. CDR1 SEHNR and CDR2 FQNEAQ come from the germline V gene (reference sequence). V was clipped by 2 bases and J by 6 bases, with 8 bases between them. CDR3 sequence reads: CASSLKLVNEQFF. In nucleotides, the CDR3 is TGTGCCAGCAGCTTAAAACTAGTCAATGAGCAGTTCTTC.

There are a few counts of this clonotype. The V call is TRBV6-1, the J call TRBJ2-7, with 9 bases lining up with TRBD1. V lost 1 base, J lost 4 bases, and 8 bases stayed unmatched. The CDR3 spans 16 residues. The germline gives CDR1 MNHNS, CDR2 SASEGT. Written as DNA, the CDR3 is TGTGCCAGCAGTGAAGGGCTCGGGACAGGGTTTTACGAGCAGTACTTC. Translating it yields CASSEGLGTGFYEQYF.

This clonotype appeared many times. The genes are TRBV7-9 and TRBJ2-7, with TRBD1 matching 7 bases. The CDR3 loop spans 14 amino acids. The V gene end was trimmed by 5 bases and the J gene end by 3 bases; junction bases not matched to a gene: 7. CDR1 SEHNR and CDR2 FQNEAQ come from the germline V gene (reference sequence). CDR3 bases: TGTGCCAGCAGCGACAGGGACAGAATCTACGAGCAGTACTTC. It codes for CASSDRDRIYEQYF.

CDR3 residues: CASSQKGLAGAEGRSAEQFF. The CDR3 region has the DNA TGTGCCAGCAGCCAAAAAGGACTAGCGGGGGCCGAAGGGCGGTCGGCTGAGCAGTTCTTC. The J gene is TRBJ2-1, the V gene TRBV6-6; 13 bases agree with TRBD2. Trimming removed 6 bases from V and 9 bases from J; junction bases left unmatched: 23. Germline V gene sequence: CDR1 MNHNY, CDR2 SVGAGI (reference sequence). CDR3 length: 20 residues.

The chain couples TRBV20-1 to TRBJ2-1; D call uncertain. Deletions cut 6 bases from V and 9 bases from J, with 12 bases between. CDR1 is DFQATT and CDR2 is SNEGSKA in the germline V gene (reference sequence). This CDR3 is 11 amino acids long. CDR3 loop: CSARSGVEQFF. The CDR3, as DNA: TGCAGTGCCCGATCGGGCGTTGAGCAGTTCTTC.

This clonotype was observed a few times. The rearrangement joins TRBV20-1 to TRBJ2-2; 16 bases align to TRBD2. CDR1 and CDR2 (germline): DFQATT, SNEGSKA (reference sequence). The V and J ends lost 6 bases and 6 bases, in that order; junction bases with no gene match: 19. The CDR3 length is 20 residues. CDR3 DNA sequence: TGCAGTGCCCCGAAACAGCTGGTGGGACTAGCGGGAGGGCCCGCCGGGGAGCTGTTTTTT. Translation: CSAPKQLVGLAGGPAGELFF.

This clonotype has a single count. This rearrangement joins TRBV9 to TRBJ2-7; a possible D gene is TRBD1 (5 bases). This CDR3 has 15 residues. Trimming shortened V by 3 bases and J by 0 bases, and 13 bases separated the two germline ends. Per the germline V gene, CDR1 is SGDLS and CDR2 is YYNGEE. CDR3 sequence (DNA): TGTGCCAGCAGCGCCAGGGCGTCCAGCTCCTACGAGCAGTACTTC. This codes for CASSARASSSYEQYF.

A few counts support this clonotype. J is TRBJ2-3 and V is TRBV6-1; D is tentatively TRBD1 or TRBD2 (5 bases each). V lost 6 bases, J lost 2 bases, and 18 bases lay in between. From germline, CDR1 is MNHNS and CDR2 SASEGT. The CDR3 sequence is 16 residues long. CDR3 sequence reads: CASRSGRRLITDTQYF. CDR3 nucleotides: TGTGCCAGCAGGTCGGGACGGCGCCTAATCACAGATACGCAGTATTTT.

This clonotype has ten or more counts. The chain recombines TRBV7-9 with TRBJ1-1; D perhaps matches TRBD1 (5 bases). Trimming cost V 2 bases and J 6 bases, with 16 bases left between them. Germline CDR1 SEHNR, CDR2 FQNEAQ (reference sequence). The CDR3 runs 15 residues. CDR3: CASSLIDQGWPEAFF. The CDR3 DNA is TGTGCCAGCAGCTTAATCGATCAGGGATGGCCTGAAGCTTTCTTT.

The genes are TRBV11-2 and TRBJ2-1; 14 positions match TRBD2. CDR3 length: 17 residues. Per the germline V gene, CDR1 is SGHAT and CDR2 is FQNNGV. Unmatched junction bases numbered 15, after V lost 7 bases and J lost 10 bases. The CDR3 DNA reads as TGTGCCAGCACCGCGACTAGCGGGGGGGCTTCGGGTTGGGAGCAGTTCTTC. Translated, it gives CASTATSGGASGWEQFF.

The rearrangement uses TRBV19 and TRBJ1-1; a possible D gene is TRBD1 (5 bases). The CDR3 contains 15 residues. Germline CDR1 is LNHDA and CDR2 is SQIVND (reference sequence). V gave up 6 bases and J gave up 2 bases, with 16 bases separating them. For the CDR3, the DNA is TGTGCCAGTAGCCCGGCCGATGGGGGAAACACTGAAGCTTTCTTT. This translates into CASSPADGGNTEAFF.

The J gene is TRBJ2-2, the V gene TRBV7-9, with D possibly being TRBD2 (6 bases). This CDR3 region has 16 residues. With 0 bases removed from V and 0 bases from J, the gap between germline ends came to 8 bases. Germline CDR1 is SEHNR and CDR2 is FQNEAQ (reference sequence). The CDR3 spells CASSLAGGPNTGELFF. Written as DNA, the CDR3 is TGTGCCAGCAGCTTAGCCGGGGGTCCGAACACCGGGGAGCTGTTTTTT.

The V and J genes are TRBV7-9 and TRBJ2-7; TRBD2 is a possible D gene (5 bases). Trimming cost V 5 bases and J 3 bases, with 17 bases left between them. This CDR3 spans 15 amino acids. CDR1 is SEHNR and CDR2 is FQNEAQ in the germline V gene (reference sequence). CDR3 nucleotides: TGTGCCAGCAGCGCCCGACTGAGCGGACTCTACGAGCAGTACTTC. As protein: CASSARLSGLYEQYF.

This clonotype was observed a few times. This rearrangement joins TRBV9 to TRBJ2-7; D remains unclear. The germline V and J ends were trimmed by 0 bases and 3 bases, with 7 bases remaining between them. This CDR3 comprises 13 residues. Germline CDR1 SGDLS, CDR2 YYNGEE. CDR3 in amino acids: CASSVELGYEQYF. The DNA for the CDR3 is TGTGCCAGCAGCGTAGAGCTAGGCTACGAGCAGTACTTC.

This clonotype was found a few times. In nucleotides, the CDR3 is TGTGCCAGCAGCTTCCCCGGGACCCCCCAGTTCTTC. Its protein product is CASSFPGTPQFF. The chain recombines TRBV7-6 with TRBJ2-1; either TRBD1 or TRBD2 may supply D (5 bases each). Per germline, CDR1 SGHVS and CDR2 FNYEAQ. V gave up 3 bases and J gave up 13 bases, with 13 bases separating them. The CDR3 has 12 residues. Filled out from reference TRBV7-6 and TRBJ2-1, the complete variable domain reads GAGVSQSPRYKVTKRGQDVALRCDPISGHVSLYWYRQALGQGPEFLTYFNYEAQQDKSGLPNDRFSAERPEGSISTLTIQRTEQRDSAMYRCASSFPGTPQFFGPGTRLTVL.

This clonotype occurred a few times. This chain links TRBV10-2 with TRBJ2-7; no clear D. There are 11 residues in the CDR3. V lost 1 base and J lost 6, with 4 bases in between. Germline loops: CDR1 WSHSY, CDR2 SAAADI. The CDR3 sequence: CASSELGEQYF. The CDR3 DNA sequence: TGCGCCAGCAGTGAGTTAGGCGAGCAGTACTTC.

This clonotype was observed a few times. This chain links TRBV28 with TRBJ2-1; perhaps TRBD1 as D (6 bases). V was trimmed by 2 bases and J by 10 bases, leaving 18 bases between them. Per the germline V gene, CDR1 is MDHEN and CDR2 is SYDVKM. The CDR3 totals 15 residues. CDR3 sequence (DNA): TGTGCCAGCAGTTTAGTGGGCAGGGGTCTAAGAGAGCAGTTCTTC. The encoded protein is CASSLVGRGLREQFF. The entire variable domain, with the rest obtained from reference TRBV28 and TRBJ2-1, is as follows: DVKVTQSSRYLVKRTGEKVFLECVQDMDHENMFWYRQDPGLGLRLIYFSYDVKMKEKGDIPEGYSVSREKKERFSLILESASTNQTSMYLCASSLVGRGLREQFFGPGTRLTVL.

This clonotype was found many times. The rearrangement uses TRBV29-1 and TRBJ2-1, with D perhaps TRBD2 (6 bases). This CDR3 is 14 amino acids long. The germline V gene has CDR1 SQVTM and CDR2 ANQGSEA. V was pared by 2 bases and J by 0 bases, with 8 bases between. Here the CDR3 DNA reads TGCAGCGTTGAACCCGGGAGCTCCTACAATGAGCAGTTCTTC. It is translated as CSVEPGSSYNEQFF.